A single sample gave rise to the 11 T cell receptor beta chains below, sequenced in a study of beta chain features in type 1 diabetes. Expressed TCRB transcripts were sequenced because the entire RNA isolate underwent reverse transcription. Clones were sequenced by immunoSEQ multiplex PCR, and TCRdb holds only the in-frame ones, with some missing. The top ten clones hold about 0.051% of a sample with around 250,000 clones, approximately 70% of them seen once. Sequenced sample: naive CD4+ T cells from blood. The receptors shown here come from a man in his thirties or forties in good health.

The V and J genes are TRBV30 and TRBJ2-3; D gene ambiguous. The CDR3 runs to 15 residues. Germline V lookup: CDR1 GTSNPN, CDR2 SVGIG (reference sequence). V was clipped by 2 bases and J by 0 bases, with 12 bases between them. The CDR3 loop reads CAWSFYPSSTDTQYF. CDR3 DNA sequence: TGTGCCTGGAGTTTCTACCCTTCTAGCACAGATACGCAGTATTTT.

The genes are TRBV6-5 and TRBJ2-5, with a possible D match to TRBD2 (6 bases). Trimming shortened V by 8 bases and J by 4 bases, and 17 bases separated the two germline ends. Germline values: CDR1 MNHEY, CDR2 SVGAGI. This CDR3 comprises 14 residues. CDR3 sequence (DNA): TGTGCCAGCTTCCGGAGGGGCAGGGCAGAGACCCAGTACTTC. Translated, it gives CASFRRGRAETQYF.

Remarks on this clone: One end of the junction fails to match germline, which may point to a read error. The chain employs TRBV10-3 and TRBJ2-3; D may correspond to TRBD1 or TRBD2 (6 bases each). Germline CDR1 is ENHRY and CDR2 is SYGVKD. The CDR3 covers 14 residues. CDR3 residues: CMVRRDTSTDTQYF. The CDR3 nucleotides are TGCATGGTCAGGAGGGACACCAGCACAGATACGCAGTATTTT.

This clone has a handful of counts. The CDR3 nucleotides are TGTGCCAGCAGCTTGGGCGGGCTGGCCTACAATGAGCAGTTCTTC. Protein sequence: CASSLGGLAYNEQFF. The chain links TRBV5-6 to TRBJ2-1, with D possibly matching TRBD2 (5 bases). This CDR3 is built from 15 residues. V shed 0 bases and J shed 2 bases, with 9 bases lying between them. Germline lookup yields CDR1 SGHDT and CDR2 YYEEEE.

The V gene is TRBV28, the J gene TRBJ2-5, with 9 nucleotides matching TRBD2. The trim removed 3 bases at V and 4 bases at J, leaving 9 bases unmatched. The CDR3 has 16 amino acids. Germline V CDR1 and CDR2: MDHEN, SYDVKM. CDR3 bases: TGTGCCAGCAGTTTGGGGAGTAGCGGGAGATCAGAGACCCAGTACTTC. Amino acid sequence: CASSLGSSGRSETQYF.

This clone was recorded a few times. The chain is built from TRBV29-1 and TRBJ2-3; the D is unclear. The V gene's germline CDR1 is SQVTM and CDR2 ANQGSEA. Trimming pared 6 bases from V and 2 bases from J, leaving 12 bases between. This CDR3 is 13 amino acids long. The CDR3 region is CSVGSVLTDTQYF. CDR3 nucleotides: TGCAGCGTCGGCTCCGTACTCACAGATACGCAGTATTTT.

This clone has more than one count but fewer than ten. CDR3: CAWTGGGHNQPQHF. CDR3 in DNA: TGTGCCTGGACCGGCGGGGGGCACAATCAGCCCCAGCATTTT. The rearrangement joins TRBV30 to TRBJ1-5; the D gene is possibly TRBD1 (6 bases). V lost 4 bases and J 3 bases, leaving 13 bases between the germline ends. This CDR3 is 14 amino acids long. Germline CDR1 reads GTSNPN; CDR2 reads SVGIG (reference sequence).

This clone has just one count. The chain couples TRBV7-2 to TRBJ2-5, with TRBD1 identical over 7 bases. The trim removed 1 base at V and 1 base at J, leaving 3 bases unmatched. The CDR3 spans 15 residues. Looked up from germline, CDR1 is SGHTA and CDR2 is FQGNSA. The CDR3 DNA reads as TGTGCCAGCAGCTTAGGATGGACAGGCCAAGAGACCCAGTACTTC. Translation: CASSLGWTGQETQYF.

The chain couples TRBV30 to TRBJ1-2, with D possibly TRBD1 on 5 matching bases. The CDR3 length is 13 residues. V lost 2 bases, J lost 7 bases, and 14 bases lay in between. In germline, CDR1 is GTSNPN, CDR2 SVGIG (reference sequence). The CDR3 bases are TGTGCCTGGAGTCGGGAGGGACGTTTTGGCTACACCTTC. It codes for CAWSREGRFGYTF.

This clone was detected once. The chain employs TRBV25-1 and TRBJ1-6, with 9 positions matching TRBD1. The J segment lost 7 bases and the V segment lost 8 bases, leaving 9 bases of the junction unmatched. This CDR3 is 15 amino acids long. Germline V lookup: CDR1 MGHDK, CDR2 SYGVNS. The CDR3 DNA reads TGTGCCAGCTCCACACTGGGGACAGGGAATTCACCCCTCCACTTT. Encoded protein: CASSTLGTGNSPLHF.

The V and J genes are TRBV2 and TRBJ2-6; D not certain. The CDR3 covers 13 residues. Germline V CDR1 and CDR2: SNHLY, FYNNEI. Trimming left V 9 bases short and J 3 bases short, with 9 bases between. CDR3 sequence reads: CASTHYGANVLTF. CDR3 in DNA: TGTGCCAGTACCCACTATGGGGCCAACGTCCTGACTTTC. The full variable domain, in which reference TRBV2 and TRBJ2-6 provide the parts outside the CDR3, is EPEVTQTPSHQVTQMGQEVILRCVPISNHLYFYWYRQILGQKVEFLVSFYNNEISEKSEIFDDQFSVERPDGSNFTLKIRSTKLEDSAMYFCASTHYGANVLTFGAGSRLTVL.